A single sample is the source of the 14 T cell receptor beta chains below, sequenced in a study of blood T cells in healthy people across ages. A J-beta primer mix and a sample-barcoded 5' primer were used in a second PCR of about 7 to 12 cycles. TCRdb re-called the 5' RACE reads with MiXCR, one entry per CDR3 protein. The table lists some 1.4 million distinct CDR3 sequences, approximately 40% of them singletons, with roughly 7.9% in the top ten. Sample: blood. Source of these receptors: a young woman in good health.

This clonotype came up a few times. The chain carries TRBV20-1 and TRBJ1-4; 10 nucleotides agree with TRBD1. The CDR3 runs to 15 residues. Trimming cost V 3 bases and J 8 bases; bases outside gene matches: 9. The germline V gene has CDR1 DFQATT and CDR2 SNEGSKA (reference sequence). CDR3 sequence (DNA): TGCAGTGCTAGGGCGACAGGGGGCTTTGGGGAAAAACTGTTTTTT. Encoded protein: CSARATGGFGEKLFF.

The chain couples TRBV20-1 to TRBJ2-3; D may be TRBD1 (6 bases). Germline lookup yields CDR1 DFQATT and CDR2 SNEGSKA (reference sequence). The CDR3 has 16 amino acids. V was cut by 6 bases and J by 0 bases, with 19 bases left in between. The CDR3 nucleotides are TGCAGTGCAGAGGGACATTGGAGCCGAAGCACAGATACGCAGTATTTT. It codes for CSAEGHWSRSTDTQYF.

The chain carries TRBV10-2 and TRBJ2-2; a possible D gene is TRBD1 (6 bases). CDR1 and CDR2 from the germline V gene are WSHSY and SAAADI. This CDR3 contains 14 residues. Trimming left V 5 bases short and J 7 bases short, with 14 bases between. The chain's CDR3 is CASSPTGSGGELFF. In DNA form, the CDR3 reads TGCGCCAGCAGTCCTACAGGGAGTGGCGGGGAGCTGTTTTTT.

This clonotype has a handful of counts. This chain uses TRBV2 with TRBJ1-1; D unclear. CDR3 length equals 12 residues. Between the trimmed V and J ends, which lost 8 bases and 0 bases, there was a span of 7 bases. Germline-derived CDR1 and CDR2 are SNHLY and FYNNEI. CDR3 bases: TGTGCCAGCCCGTCCGTGAACACTGAAGCTTTCTTT. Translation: CASPSVNTEAFF.

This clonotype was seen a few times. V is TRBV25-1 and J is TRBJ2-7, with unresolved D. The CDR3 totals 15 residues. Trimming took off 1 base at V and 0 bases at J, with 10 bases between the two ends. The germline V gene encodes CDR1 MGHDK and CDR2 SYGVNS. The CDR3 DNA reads TGTGCCAGCAGTGAATCAGGCAGTAGCTCCTACGAGCAGTACTTC. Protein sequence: CASSESGSSSYEQYF.

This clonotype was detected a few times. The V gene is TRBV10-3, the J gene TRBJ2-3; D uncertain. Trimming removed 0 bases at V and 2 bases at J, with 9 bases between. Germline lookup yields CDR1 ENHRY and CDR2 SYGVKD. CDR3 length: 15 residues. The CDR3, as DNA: TGTGCCATCAGTGAGTCGTGGCAGAACACAGATACGCAGTATTTT. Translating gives CAISESWQNTDTQYF.

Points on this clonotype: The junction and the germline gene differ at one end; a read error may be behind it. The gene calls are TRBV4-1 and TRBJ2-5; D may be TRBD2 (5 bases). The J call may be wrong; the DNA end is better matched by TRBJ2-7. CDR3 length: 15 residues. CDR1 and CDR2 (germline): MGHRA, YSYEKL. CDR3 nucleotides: TGCGCCGGCAGCCAAACCACTAGTTGGGGTAACGAGCAGTACTTC. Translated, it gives CAGSQTTSWGNEQYF.

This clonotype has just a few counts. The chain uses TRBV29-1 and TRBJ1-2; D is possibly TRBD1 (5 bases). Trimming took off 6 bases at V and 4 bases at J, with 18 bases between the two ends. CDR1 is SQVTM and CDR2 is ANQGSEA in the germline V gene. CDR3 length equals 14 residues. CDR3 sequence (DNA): TGCAGCGTCCAAGGGCAGGGTTTCGTCTATGGCTACACCTTC. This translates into CSVQGQGFVYGYTF.

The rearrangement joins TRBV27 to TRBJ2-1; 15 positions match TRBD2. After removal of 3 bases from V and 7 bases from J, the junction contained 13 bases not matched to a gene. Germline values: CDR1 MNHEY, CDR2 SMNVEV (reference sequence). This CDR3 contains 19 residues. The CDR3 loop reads CASSLLLGLAGGPQNEQFF. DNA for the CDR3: TGTGCCAGCAGTTTGTTACTTGGACTAGCGGGAGGGCCGCAGAATGAGCAGTTCTTC.

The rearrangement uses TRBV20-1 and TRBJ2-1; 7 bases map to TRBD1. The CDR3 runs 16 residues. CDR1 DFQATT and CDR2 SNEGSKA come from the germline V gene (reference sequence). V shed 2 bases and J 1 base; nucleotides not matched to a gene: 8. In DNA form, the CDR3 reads TGCAGTGCTAGATCCCCCCCGGGACAGTCCTACAATGAGCAGTTCTTC. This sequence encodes CSARSPPGQSYNEQFF.

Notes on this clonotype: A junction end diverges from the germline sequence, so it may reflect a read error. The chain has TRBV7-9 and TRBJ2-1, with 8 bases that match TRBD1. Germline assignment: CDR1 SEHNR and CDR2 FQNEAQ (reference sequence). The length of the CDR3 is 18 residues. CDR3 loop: CASSLGSTGTGSYSEQFF. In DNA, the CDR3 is TGTGCCAGCAGCTTAGGATCAACCGGGACAGGCTCCTACAGTGAGCAGTTCTTC.

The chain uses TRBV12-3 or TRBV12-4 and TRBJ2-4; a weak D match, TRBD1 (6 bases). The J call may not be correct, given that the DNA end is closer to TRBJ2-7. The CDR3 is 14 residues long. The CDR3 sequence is CASSFAGAIYEQYF. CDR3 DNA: TGTGCCAGCAGTTTTGCAGGGGCCATCTACGAGCAGTACTTC.

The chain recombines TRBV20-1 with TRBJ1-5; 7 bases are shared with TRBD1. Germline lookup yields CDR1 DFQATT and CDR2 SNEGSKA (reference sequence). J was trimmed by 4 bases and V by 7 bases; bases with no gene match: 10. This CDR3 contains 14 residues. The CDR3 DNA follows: TGCAGTGGCAGGGGGGAGGACCTTAATCAGCCCCAGCATTTT. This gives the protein CSGRGEDLNQPQHF.

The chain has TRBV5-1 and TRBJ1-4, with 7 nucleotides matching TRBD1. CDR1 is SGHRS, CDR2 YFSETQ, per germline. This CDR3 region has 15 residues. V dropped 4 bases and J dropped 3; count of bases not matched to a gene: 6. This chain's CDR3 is CASSATGVSNEKLFF. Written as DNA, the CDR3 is TGCGCCAGCAGCGCCACAGGGGTTTCTAATGAAAAACTGTTTTTT.